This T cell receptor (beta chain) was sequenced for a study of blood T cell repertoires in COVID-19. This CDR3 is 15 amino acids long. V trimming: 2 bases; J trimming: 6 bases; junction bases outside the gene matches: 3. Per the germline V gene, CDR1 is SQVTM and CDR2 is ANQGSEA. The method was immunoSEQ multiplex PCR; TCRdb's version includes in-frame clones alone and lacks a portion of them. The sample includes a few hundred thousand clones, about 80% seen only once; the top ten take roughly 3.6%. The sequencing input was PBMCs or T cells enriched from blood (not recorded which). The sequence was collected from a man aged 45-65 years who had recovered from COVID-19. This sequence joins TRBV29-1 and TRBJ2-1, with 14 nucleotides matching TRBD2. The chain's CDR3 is CSVEPTSGGANEQFF. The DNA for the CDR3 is TGCAGCGTTGAACCGACTAGCGGGGGGGCCAATGAGCAGTTCTTC.